This is a list of T cell receptor beta chains from one sample in a study of control samples from healthy donors and cancer patients. Method: immunoSEQ multiplex PCR; TCRdb's copy keeps in-frame clones and lacks some. Here the sample spans around 180,000 clones, 85% to 95% being singletons. The sequencing sample was made of blood. These receptor sequences come from a woman aged 18-29 years in good health. Both conserved end residues are part of each CDR3. The order of the fields is V gene, J gene, clone size, D gene, CDR3 DNA, CDR3 protein. A D gene is named only where the DNA matches it firmly. The size of a clone is reported for some rows only, either as once, few or many, or as a class for expanded clones.

>TRBV6-6|TRBJ2-7|NA|TRBD1
TGTGCCAGCAGCCTGACAGGGAGCCCCTACGAGCAGTACTTC
CASSLTGSPYEQYF
>TRBV10-3|TRBJ2-1|once|NA
TGTGCCACTCATTCTCCCGAGACATTGAATGAGCAGTTCTTC
CATHSPETLNEQFF
>TRBV6-5|TRBJ1-4|few|TRBD1
TGTGCCAGCAGTTACTCTGAAGACAGGGGGCCTGAAAAACTGTTTTTT
CASSYSEDRGPEKLFF
>TRBV10-1|TRBJ2-7|NA|NA
TGCGCCAGCAGTGAAGGGGACCACGAGCAGTACTTC
CASSEGDHEQYF
>TRBV6-5|TRBJ1-6|NA|NA
TGTGCCAGCAGGATTATTCAAGAAGGGGTTACACCCCTCCACTTT
CASRIIQEGVTPLHF
>TRBV12-5|TRBJ1-1|NA|NA
TGTGCTAGTGGTTTGGTATTGGGGGGCAGGCCGAACACTGAAGCTTTCTTT
CASGLVLGGRPNTEAFF
>TRBV2|TRBJ1-2|NA|NA
TGTGCCAGCAGTTTACAGGGTATGGATGGCTACACCTTC
CASSLQGMDGYTF
>TRBV11-2|TRBJ2-7|NA|NA
TGTGCCAGCAGCTCCCACGGGAGCTCCTACGAGCAGTACTTC
CASSSHGSSYEQYF
>TRBV7-2|TRBJ2-3|NA|NA
TGTGCCAGCAGCTTAGGTAGGGCAGATACGCAGTATTTT
CASSLGRADTQYF
>TRBV28|TRBJ1-1|NA|NA
TGTGCCAGCAGCCCTTATGACAGGTACACTGAAGCTTTCTTT
CASSPYDRYTEAFF
>TRBV5-6|TRBJ1-5|NA|NA
TGTGCCAGCAGCTTGGCCAATCAGCCCCAGCATTTT
CASSLANQPQHF
>TRBV7-7|TRBJ1-1|NA|NA
TGTGCTAGCAGCTTAGATAGGAACACTGAAGCTTTCTTT
CASSLDRNTEAFF
>TRBV7-2|TRBJ1-5|NA|NA
TGTGCCAGCAGCTTAGCTCCTAGCAATCAGCCCCAGCATTTT
CASSLAPSNQPQHF
>TRBV29-1|TRBJ1-1|NA|NA
TGCAGCGTCGACGGGGGCGCGGACACTGAAGCTTTCTTT
CSVDGGADTEAFF
>TRBV14|TRBJ2-5|NA|NA
TGTGCCAGCAGCCAAGAGGAGGGGTTGGGCAGAGAACTCCAAGAGACCCAGTACTTC
CASSQEEGLGRELQETQYF
>TRBV5-4|TRBJ1-1|once|NA
TGTGCCAGCAGCGGGCAGGGGATTATGAACACTGAAGCTTTCTTT
CASSGQGIMNTEAFF
>TRBV5-1|TRBJ2-5|once|TRBD2
TGCGCCAGCAGCCCTAGCGGGGCCGAAGAGACCCAGTACTTC
CASSPSGAEETQYF
>TRBV27|TRBJ1-1|NA|NA
TGTGAGAGTACTGAAGCTTTCTTT
CESTEAFF
>TRBV5-1|TRBJ2-7|NA|NA
TGCGCCAGCAGACCGTCAGGTTCATCCTACGAGCAGTACTTC
CASRPSGSSYEQYF
>TRBV19|TRBJ2-5|NA|NA
TGTGCCAGTAGTTCACGACAGAACCAAGAGACCCAGTACTTC
CASSSRQNQETQYF
>TRBV28|TRBJ1-1|NA|NA
TGTGCCAGCAGTTCGGTTGCTTTGGGGCGATGGACTGAAGCTTTCTTT
CASSSVALGRWTEAFF
>TRBV9|TRBJ2-3|once|TRBD1
TGTGCCAGCAGCGGCCACAGGGGCCCTCAACTCACAGATACGCAGTATTTT
CASSGHRGPQLTDTQYF
>TRBV5-6|TRBJ1-5|NA|NA
TGTGCCAGCAGCTTGGGGCCAGGGGGCAATCAGCCCCAGCATTTT
CASSLGPGGNQPQHF
>TRBV5-1|TRBJ1-3|NA|NA
TGCGCCAGCAGCAGGGACTTGTCTGGAAACACCATATATTTT
CASSRDLSGNTIYF
>TRBV6-5|TRBJ1-5|NA|NA
TGTGCCACCAACAGGGTCGGACAGCCCCAGCATTTT
CATNRVGQPQHF
>TRBV4-1|TRBJ2-7|NA|NA
TGCGCCAGCAGCCTTATGACGGGGCTTCAAAGCCCCTACGAGCAGTACTTC
CASSLMTGLQSPYEQYF